Listed below are T cell receptor beta chains from one sample, sequenced in a study of T cells in Graves' hyperthyroidism and ophthalmopathy. TCRdb used MiXCR to reprocess the multiplex PCR reads, holding one entry per CDR3 protein. The sample consists of approximately 870,000 distinct CDR3 sequences, roughly 40% of them appearing once. Sequenced material: blood. The receptors derive from a man between 18 and 29 years old with Graves' hyperthyroidism. CDR3s include the opening cysteine and the closing phenylalanine or tryptophan. Fields, in order: clone size, V gene, J gene, D gene, CDR3 protein, CDR3 DNA. The D gene is left open where the match is weak. Only some rows state a clone size, as once, few, many or a class for expanded clones.

>-|TRBV7-9|TRBJ2-7|TRBD2
CASSLDGASGWYEQYF
TGTGCCAGCAGCTTAGATGGAGCTAGCGGATGGTACGAGCAGTACTTC
>-|TRBV7-8|TRBJ2-2|-
CASTLSRASTGELFF
TGTGCCAGCACCCTATCCAGGGCTAGCACCGGGGAGCTGTTTTTT
>-|TRBV20-1|TRBJ2-7|TRBD2
CSARSGRYEQYF
TGCAGTGCTAGAAGCGGGAGGTACGAGCAGTACTTC
>few|TRBV5-1|TRBJ2-2|TRBD2
CASWSRAGATGELFF
TGCGCCAGCTGGTCCCGAGCGGGAGCTACCGGGGAGCTGTTTTTT
>-|TRBV5-6|TRBJ2-7|-
CASSPFQGREQYF
TGTGCCAGCAGCCCATTTCAGGGAAGGGAGCAGTACTTC
>many|TRBV2|TRBJ1-5|-
CASSAGDNQPQHF
TGTGCCAGCAGCGCCGGGGACAATCAGCCCCAGCATTTT
>many|TRBV6-6|TRBJ1-2|-
CASSSSGIWPNYGYTF
TGTGCCAGCAGCTCCTCCGGAATCTGGCCTAACTATGGCTACACCTTC
>many|TRBV7-2|TRBJ2-7|-
CASSLSEQYF
TGTGCCAGCAGTCTAAGCGAGCAGTACTTC
>-|TRBV2|TRBJ2-2|TRBD2
CASRPYAGGGGELFF
TGTGCCAGCAGACCCTACGCCGGCGGGGGCGGGGAGCTGTTTTTT
>-|TRBV7-9|TRBJ2-6|-
CASSSGEAGANVLTF
TGTGCCAGCAGCTCAGGGGAGGCGGGGGCCAACGTCCTGACTTTC
>many|TRBV20-1|TRBJ1-6|-
CSARVGGGDSPLHF
TGCAGTGCTAGAGTAGGGGGTGGAGATTCACCCCTCCACTTT
>-|TRBV6-6|TRBJ2-7|-
CASSYSGGYSYEQYF
TGTGCCAGCAGTTACTCGGGGGGTTACTCCTACGAGCAGTACTTC
>many|TRBV24-1|TRBJ1-5|-
CATSEGNDGQPQHF
TGTGCCACCAGTGAGGGGAACGATGGTCAGCCCCAGCATTTT
>few|TRBV4-3|TRBJ1-5|TRBD1
CASSPDRGGDQPQHF
TGCGCCAGCAGCCCGGACAGGGGCGGGGATCAGCCCCAGCATTTT
>few|TRBV20-1|TRBJ1-1|-
CSARDKGPEASF
TGCAGTGCTAGAGATAAGGGTCCTGAAGCTTCCTTT
>-|TRBV10-3|TRBJ2-7|-
CAIKDSYYEQYF
TGTGCCATCAAGGACAGTTATTACGAGCAGTACTTC
>few|TRBV9|TRBJ1-1|TRBD1
CASSPETGLEEAFF
TGTGCCAGCAGCCCGGAGACAGGGTTGGAAGAAGCTTTCTTT
>-|TRBV15|TRBJ2-2|-
CATSRPLAGGELFF
TGTGCCACCAGCAGACCGCTCGCAGGGGGGGAGCTGTTTTTT
>-|TRBV4-3|TRBJ2-7|TRBD2
CASSQGGLEFYEQYF
TGCGCCAGCAGCCAAGGGGGACTAGAATTTTACGAGCAGTACTTC
>-|TRBV2|TRBJ2-3|-
CASDTHTDTQYF
TGTGCCAGTGATACCCACACAGATACGCAGTATTTT
>-|TRBV5-1|TRBJ2-7|TRBD1
CASRGQEYEQYF
TGCGCCAGCCGTGGACAGGAGTACGAGCAGTACTTC
>many|TRBV25-1|TRBJ1-1|-
CASGPRGDTEAFF
TGTGCCAGCGGACCCAGAGGGGACACTGAAGCTTTCTTT